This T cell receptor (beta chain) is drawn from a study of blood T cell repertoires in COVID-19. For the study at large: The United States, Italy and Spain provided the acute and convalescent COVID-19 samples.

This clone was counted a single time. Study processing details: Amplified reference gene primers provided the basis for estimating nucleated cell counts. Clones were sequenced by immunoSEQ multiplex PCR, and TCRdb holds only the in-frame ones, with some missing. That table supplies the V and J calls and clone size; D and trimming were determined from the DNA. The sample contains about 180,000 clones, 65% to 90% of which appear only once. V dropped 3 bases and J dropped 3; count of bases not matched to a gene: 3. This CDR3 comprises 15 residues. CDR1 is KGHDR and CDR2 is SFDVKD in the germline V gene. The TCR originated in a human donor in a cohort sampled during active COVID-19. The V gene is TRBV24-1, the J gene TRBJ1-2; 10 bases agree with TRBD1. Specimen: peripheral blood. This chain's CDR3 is CATSDPGQGHYGYTF. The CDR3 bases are TGTGCCACCAGTGATCCGGGACAGGGGCACTATGGCTACACCTTC.